This T cell receptor beta chain was identified during a study of human T cells and chemical hapten exposure. Study findings and constraints: DPC sensitization did not alter TCRs above 1 in 1000 frequency.

With 6 bases clipped from V and 4 bases from J, the junction kept 9 bases outside the gene matches. The V gene's germline CDR1 is MNHEY and CDR2 SVGAGI. The CDR3 length is 15 residues. About this clonotype itself: No antigen is known for it.

Via MiXCR, TCRdb re-called the 5' RACE reads, giving one row per CDR3 protein. Of 110,000 or so distinct CDR3 sequences in the sample, roughly a fifth are singletons; the top ten hold approximately 2.6%. Unfractionated whole blood yielded the extracted total RNA. This TCR derives from a human donor in good health. The chain recombines TRBV6-5 with TRBJ1-5; 7 bases map to TRBD1. The DNA for the CDR3 is TGTGCCAGCAGGATTGACAGGGCCGAGAATCAGCCCCAGCATTTT. Translating gives CASRIDRAENQPQHF.